These T cell receptor beta chains were read from a single sample in a study of cytomegalovirus exposure and HLA in healthy donors. This table comes from immunoSEQ multiplex PCR, and its TCRdb copy is limited to in-frame clones, with some not included. The sample has about 130,000 clones; just under 80% are singletons. Sequences were obtained from PBMCs. These TCRs come from a man aged 25-40 years in good health and CMV-seronegative. The CDR3 runs from the conserved cysteine through the conserved F or W. D genes are given only for firm matches. For some rows the clone size is stated as once, few or many, or as a class when expanded; others skip it.

d_call clone_size j_call v_call cdr3_aa cdr3_nt
TRBD2 NA TRBJ2-5 TRBV11-2 CASSFSGGPQETQYF TGTGCCAGCAGCTTTAGCGGGGGGCCCCAAGAGACCCAGTACTTC
TRBD1 NA TRBJ2-5 TRBV28 CASSTPGQGSETQYF TGTGCCAGCAGTACCCCCGGACAGGGTTCGGAGACCCAGTACTTC
NA NA TRBJ1-6 TRBV9 CASSALDSNSPLHF TGTGCCAGCAGCGCCCTTGACAGTAATTCACCCCTCCACTTT
NA NA TRBJ1-6 TRBV19 CASSIEAGWANSPLHF TGTGCCAGTAGTATAGAGGCAGGATGGGCCAATTCACCCCTCCACTTT
NA NA TRBJ2-7 TRBV5-4 CASSVGTFYEQYF TGTGCCAGCAGCGTGGGGACATTCTACGAGCAGTACTTC
TRBD1 NA TRBJ2-3 TRBV4-1 CASSHGQGTDTQYF TGCGCCAGCAGCCACGGACAGGGGACAGATACGCAGTATTTT
NA few TRBJ1-1 TRBV19 CASSLLTAVNTEAFF TGTGCCAGTAGCCTATTGACGGCGGTGAACACTGAAGCTTTCTTT
NA NA TRBJ2-5 TRBV29-1 CSVEVVTRETQYF TGCAGCGTTGAAGTCGTGACACGCGAGACCCAGTACTTC
NA NA TRBJ1-2 TRBV5-6 CASSLGVHNYGYTF TGTGCCAGCAGCTTAGGGGTTCATAACTATGGCTACACCTTC
NA NA TRBJ2-5 TRBV6-6 CASTFPVGGRQETQYF TGTGCCAGCACCTTTCCCGTGGGGGGGCGTCAAGAGACCCAGTACTTC
NA NA TRBJ2-5 TRBV7-2 CASSLGTPQDGETQYF TGTGCCAGCAGCTTGGGGACACCTCAGGACGGAGAGACCCAGTACTTC
NA few TRBJ2-7 TRBV6-1 CATKPSPAYEQYF TGTGCCACAAAACCGAGCCCCGCCTACGAGCAGTACTTC
TRBD1 NA TRBJ1-6 TRBV2 CASSPETGGNSPLHF TGTGCCAGCAGCCCCGAGACAGGGGGGAATTCACCCCTCCACTTT
NA once TRBJ2-7 TRBV5-1 CASSLAARGDSEQYF TGCGCCAGCAGCTTGGCAGCCAGGGGAGATTCCGAGCAGTACTTC
NA NA TRBJ2-3 TRBV15 CATSRDRSGLTDTQYF TGTGCCACCAGCAGAGATCGGAGCGGCCTCACAGATACGCAGTATTTT
TRBD2 NA TRBJ2-7 TRBV10-1 CASRRTSGCSYEQYF TGCGCCAGCAGGAGGACTAGCGGGTGCTCCTACGAGCAGTACTTC
NA NA TRBJ2-7 TRBV6-6 CASSYGRGLSYEQYF TGTGCCAGCAGTTACGGGCGGGGCCTCTCCTACGAGCAGTACTTC
TRBD1 NA TRBJ1-2 TRBV5-4 CASSGTGTNGYTF TGTGCCAGCAGCGGGACAGGGACGAACGGCTACACCTTC
TRBD2 NA TRBJ2-1 TRBV5-1 CASSLEGSGTYNEQFF TGCGCCAGCAGCTTGGAGGGTAGCGGGACCTACAATGAGCAGTTCTTC
TRBD1 few TRBJ1-1 TRBV7-2 CASSLGQGTEAFF TGTGCCAGCAGCTTAGGACAGGGCACTGAAGCTTTCTTT
NA NA TRBJ1-4 TRBV19 CASSSRQGSEKLFF TGTGCCAGTAGTTCCCGGCAGGGCAGTGAAAAACTGTTTTTT
NA once TRBJ2-6 TRBV7-6 CASSLALTLSGANVLTF TGTGCCAGCAGCTTAGCGCTAACCCTCTCTGGGGCCAACGTCCTGACTTTC
NA NA TRBJ1-4 TRBV7-3 CASSLNRGPNEKLFF TGTGCCAGCAGCTTAAATAGGGGCCCTAATGAAAAACTGTTTTTT
NA NA TRBJ2-7 TRBV7-2 CASSWTIRYEQYF TGTGCCAGCAGCTGGACAATCCGCTACGAGCAGTACTTC
TRBD2 NA TRBJ2-1 TRBV19 CASSLSLAGGNEQFF TGTGCCAGTAGTTTATCACTAGCGGGAGGGAATGAGCAGTTCTTC
TRBD1 NA TRBJ1-2 TRBV5-1 CASSPSPGQGQGYTF TGCGCCAGCAGCCCTAGTCCGGGACAGGGACAAGGCTACACCTTC
TRBD2 NA TRBJ2-3 TRBV7-9 CASSLWAGGTDTQYF TGTGCCAGCAGCTTATGGGCGGGAGGCACAGATACGCAGTATTTT
TRBD1 NA TRBJ2-5 TRBV30 CAWRNNRGLGQYF TGTGCCTGGAGGAATAACAGGGGGCTTGGGCAGTACTTC
NA NA TRBJ2-7 TRBV11-2 CASSLGGVEQYF TGTGCCAGCAGCTTAGGGGGGGTGGAGCAGTACTTC
NA few TRBJ1-2 TRBV6-1 CASTRTRDIYGYTF TGTGCCAGCACCCGAACACGGGATATCTATGGCTACACCTTC
NA once TRBJ1-1 TRBV7-9 CASSPSVMNTEAFF TGTGCCAGCAGCCCGTCGGTCATGAACACTGAAGCTTTCTTT
TRBD1 NA TRBJ1-1 TRBV6-5 CASSLTGRTEAFF TGTGCCAGCAGTTTGACAGGGCGGACTGAAGCTTTCTTT